A single sample is the source of the 7 T cell receptor beta chains below, sequenced in a study of blood T cells in healthy people across ages. A sample-barcoded 5' primer and a J-beta primer mix were used in a second PCR of roughly 6 to 11 cycles. TCRdb redid the calling of the 5' RACE reads with MiXCR, one entry per CDR3 protein. The sample contains 600,000 to 800,000 distinct CDR3 sequences, approximately 21% of which appear only once. The sequenced material came from blood. These receptors originate from a man between 65 and 85 years old in good health.

The CDR3 spells CASSSRGPGNEKLFF. CDR3 in DNA: TGTGCCAGCAGTTCCAGGGGGCCTGGTAATGAAAAACTGTTTTTT. The V call is TRBV6-6, the J call TRBJ1-4; 8 bases line up with TRBD1. Germline lookup yields CDR1 MNHNY and CDR2 SVGAGI (reference sequence). The CDR3 has 15 amino acids. The V gene end was trimmed by 4 bases and the J gene end by 4 bases; junction bases not matched to a gene: 5.

There are a few counts of this clonotype. V is TRBV20-1 and J is TRBJ2-5, with TRBD1 matching over 8 bases. CDR3 length: 15 residues. The V and J ends lost 2 bases and 1 base, in that order; junction bases with no gene match: 6. Germline-derived CDR1 and CDR2 are DFQATT and SNEGSKA (reference sequence). CDR3 amino acids: CSARQGASFQETQYF. In DNA, the CDR3 is TGCAGTGCTAGACAGGGGGCGAGCTTCCAAGAGACCCAGTACTTC.

The genes are TRBV7-9 and TRBJ1-2, with no clear D. The germline V gene has CDR1 SEHNR and CDR2 FQNEAQ (reference sequence). Trimming cost V 3 bases and J 2 bases, with 7 bases left between them. CDR3 length equals 13 residues. CDR3: CASSFAGNYGYTF. CDR3 sequence (DNA): TGTGCCAGCAGCTTCGCAGGCAACTATGGCTACACCTTC. Filled out from reference TRBV7-9 and TRBJ1-2, the complete variable domain reads DTGVSQNPRHKITKRGQNVTFRCDPISEHNRLYWYRQTLGQGPEFLTYFQNEAQLEKSRLLSDRFSAERPKGSFSTLEIQRTEQGDSAMYLCASSFAGNYGYTFGSGTRLTVV.

V is TRBV7-9 and J is TRBJ2-5; 8 bases map to TRBD2. Germline lookup yields CDR1 SEHNR and CDR2 FQNEAQ (reference sequence). Trimming removed 5 bases from V and 5 bases from J; junction bases left unmatched: 7. This CDR3 is built from 14 residues. CDR3 protein: CASSKAGGGETQYF. CDR3 in DNA: TGTGCCAGCAGCAAGGCGGGGGGCGGGGAGACCCAGTACTTC.

Only a few counts were recorded for this clonotype. This rearrangement joins TRBV28 to TRBJ2-3; D not certain. The CDR3 totals 12 residues. Between the trimmed V and J ends, which lost 3 bases and 9 bases, there was a span of 10 bases. Germline loops: CDR1 MDHEN, CDR2 SYDVKM. The CDR3 reads CASSFPAGTQYF. DNA of the CDR3: TGTGCCAGCAGTTTTCCGGCAGGCACGCAGTATTTT. Full variable domain (missing parts from reference TRBV28 and TRBJ2-3): DVKVTQSSRYLVKRTGEKVFLECVQDMDHENMFWYRQDPGLGLRLIYFSYDVKMKEKGDIPEGYSVSREKKERFSLILESASTNQTSMYLCASSFPAGTQYFGPGTRLTVL.

This chain links TRBV2 with TRBJ2-5, with D possibly TRBD2 on 5 matching bases. Trimming cost V 7 bases and J 3 bases, with 15 bases left between them. This CDR3 region has 14 residues. Per the germline V gene, CDR1 is SNHLY and CDR2 is FYNNEI. For the CDR3, the DNA is TGTGCCAGCACCCTAATAGGAGGCAAAGAGACCCAGTACTTC. Protein: CASTLIGGKETQYF.

In DNA, the CDR3 is TGTGCCAGCAGCCAACCTGCCACCGGGGAGCTGTTTTTT. This codes for CASSQPATGELFF. The chain links TRBV3-1 to TRBJ2-2; D unclear. Trimming shortened V by 2 bases and J by 4 bases, and 5 bases separated the two germline ends. The CDR3 runs 13 residues. The germline gives CDR1 LGHDT, CDR2 YNNKEL (reference sequence). Full variable domain (rest looked up from reference TRBV3-1 and TRBJ2-2): DTAVSQTPKYLVTQMGNDKSIKCEQNLGHDTMYWYKQDSKKFLKIMFSYNNKELIINETVPNRFSPKSPDKAHLNLHINSLELGDSAVYFCASSQPATGELFFGEGSRLTVL.